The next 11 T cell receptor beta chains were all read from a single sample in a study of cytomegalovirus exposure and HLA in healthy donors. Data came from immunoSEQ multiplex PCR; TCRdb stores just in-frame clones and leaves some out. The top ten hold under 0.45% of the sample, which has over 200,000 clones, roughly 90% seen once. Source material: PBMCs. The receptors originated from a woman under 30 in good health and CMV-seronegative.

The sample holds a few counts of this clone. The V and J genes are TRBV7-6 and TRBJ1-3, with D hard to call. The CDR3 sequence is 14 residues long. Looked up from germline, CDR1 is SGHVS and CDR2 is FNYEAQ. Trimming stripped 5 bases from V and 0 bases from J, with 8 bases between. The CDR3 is CASSPTSSGNTIYF. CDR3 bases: TGTGCCAGCAGCCCGACAAGCTCTGGAAACACCATATATTTT.

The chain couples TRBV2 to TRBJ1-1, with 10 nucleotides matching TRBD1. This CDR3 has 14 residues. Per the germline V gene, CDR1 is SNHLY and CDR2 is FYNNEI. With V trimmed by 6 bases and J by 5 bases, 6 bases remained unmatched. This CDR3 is CASRDGQGVTEAFF. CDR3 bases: TGTGCCAGCAGAGATGGACAGGGGGTGACTGAAGCTTTCTTT.

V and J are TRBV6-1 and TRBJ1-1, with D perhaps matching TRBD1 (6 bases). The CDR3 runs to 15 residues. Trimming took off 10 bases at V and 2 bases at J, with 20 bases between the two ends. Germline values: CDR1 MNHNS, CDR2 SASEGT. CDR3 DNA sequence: TGTGCCACCCTATTCGGGACATACTCTAACACTGAAGCTTTCTTT. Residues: CATLFGTYSNTEAFF.

CDR3 region: CASSLQQGAGLNTEAFF. The CDR3 DNA reads as TGTGCCAGCAGCTTGCAACAGGGGGCCGGGTTGAACACTGAAGCTTTCTTT. The chain is built from TRBV5-8 and TRBJ1-1; 9 bases are shared with TRBD1. This CDR3 is 17 amino acids long. Trimming cost V 1 base and J 0 bases; bases outside gene matches: 7. Germline V gives CDR1 SGHTS, CDR2 YDEGEE.

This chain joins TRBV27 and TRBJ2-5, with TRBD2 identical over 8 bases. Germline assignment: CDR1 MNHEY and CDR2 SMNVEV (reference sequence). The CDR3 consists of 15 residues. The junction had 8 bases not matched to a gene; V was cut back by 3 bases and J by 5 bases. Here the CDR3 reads CASSFGRGALETQYF. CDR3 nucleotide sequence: TGTGCCAGCAGTTTTGGGCGGGGGGCATTGGAGACCCAGTACTTC.

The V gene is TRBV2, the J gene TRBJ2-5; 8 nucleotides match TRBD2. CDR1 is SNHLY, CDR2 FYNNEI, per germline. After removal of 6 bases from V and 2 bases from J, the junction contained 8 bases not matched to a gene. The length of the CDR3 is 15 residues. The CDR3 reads CASRYRRGGQETQYF. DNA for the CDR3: TGTGCCAGCAGATATCGACGGGGGGGGCAAGAGACCCAGTACTTC.

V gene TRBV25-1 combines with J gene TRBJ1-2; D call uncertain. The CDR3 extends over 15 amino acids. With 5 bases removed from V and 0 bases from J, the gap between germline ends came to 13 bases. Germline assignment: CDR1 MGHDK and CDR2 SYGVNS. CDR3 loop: CASSSEGFPNYGYTF. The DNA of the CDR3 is TGTGCCAGCAGTTCAGAGGGCTTTCCTAACTATGGCTACACCTTC.

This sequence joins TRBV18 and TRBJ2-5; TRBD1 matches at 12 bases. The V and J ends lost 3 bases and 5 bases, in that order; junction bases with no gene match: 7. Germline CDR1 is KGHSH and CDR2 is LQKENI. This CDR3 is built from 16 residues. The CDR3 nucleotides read TGTGCCAGCTCACCGAGGGGACAGGGGGCTGTCGAGACCCAGTACTTC. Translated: CASSPRGQGAVETQYF.

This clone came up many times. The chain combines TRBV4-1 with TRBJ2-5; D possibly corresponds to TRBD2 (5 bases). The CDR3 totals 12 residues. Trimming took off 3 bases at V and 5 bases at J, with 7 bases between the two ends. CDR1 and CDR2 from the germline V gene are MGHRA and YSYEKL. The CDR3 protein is CASSHPGETQYF. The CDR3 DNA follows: TGCGCCAGCAGCCACCCGGGGGAGACCCAGTACTTC.

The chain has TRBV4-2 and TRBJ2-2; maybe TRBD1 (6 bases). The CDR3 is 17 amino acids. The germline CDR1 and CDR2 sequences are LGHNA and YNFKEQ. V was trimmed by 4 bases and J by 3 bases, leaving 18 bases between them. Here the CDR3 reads CASSRSDRPADTGELFF. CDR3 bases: TGTGCCAGCAGCCGATCAGACAGGCCCGCGGACACCGGGGAGCTGTTTTTT.

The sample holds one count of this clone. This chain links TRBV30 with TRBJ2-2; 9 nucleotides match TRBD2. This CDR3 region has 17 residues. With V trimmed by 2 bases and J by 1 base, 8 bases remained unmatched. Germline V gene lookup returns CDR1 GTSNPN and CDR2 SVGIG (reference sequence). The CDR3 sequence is CAWSTLSSGENTGELFF. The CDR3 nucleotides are TGTGCCTGGAGTACTCTTTCTAGCGGGGAGAACACCGGGGAGCTGTTTTTT.